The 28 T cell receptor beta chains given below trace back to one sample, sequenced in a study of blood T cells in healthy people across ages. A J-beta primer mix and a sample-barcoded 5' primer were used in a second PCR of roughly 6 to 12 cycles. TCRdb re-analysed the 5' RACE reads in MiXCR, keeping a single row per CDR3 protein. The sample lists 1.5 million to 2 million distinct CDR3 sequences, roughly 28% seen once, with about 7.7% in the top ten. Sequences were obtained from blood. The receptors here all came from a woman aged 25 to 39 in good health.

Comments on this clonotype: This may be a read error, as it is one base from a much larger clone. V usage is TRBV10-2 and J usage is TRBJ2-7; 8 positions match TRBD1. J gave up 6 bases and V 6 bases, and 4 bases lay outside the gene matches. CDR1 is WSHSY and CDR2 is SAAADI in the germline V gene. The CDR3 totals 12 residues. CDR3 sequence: CASRDRAPEQYF. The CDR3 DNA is TGCGCCAGCAGGGACAGGGCCCCCGAGCAGTACTTC.

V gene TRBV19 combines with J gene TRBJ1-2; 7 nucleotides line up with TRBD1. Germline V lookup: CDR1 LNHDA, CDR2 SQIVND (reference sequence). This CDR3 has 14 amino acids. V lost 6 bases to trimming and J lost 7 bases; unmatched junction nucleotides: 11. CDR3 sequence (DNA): TGTGCCAGTAGCCACTCGGGGGGACAGACTGGCTACACCTTC. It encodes CASSHSGGQTGYTF.

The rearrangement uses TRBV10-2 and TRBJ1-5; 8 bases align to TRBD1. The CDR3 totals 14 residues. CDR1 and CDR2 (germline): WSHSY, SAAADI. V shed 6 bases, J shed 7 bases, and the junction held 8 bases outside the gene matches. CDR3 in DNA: TGCGCCAGCAGGGAGAGGGACAGGTACCAGCCCCAGCATTTT. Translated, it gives CASRERDRYQPQHF.

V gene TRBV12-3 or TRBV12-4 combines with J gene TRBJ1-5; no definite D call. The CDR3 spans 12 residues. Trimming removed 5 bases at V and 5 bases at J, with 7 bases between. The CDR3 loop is CASSPRYQPQHF. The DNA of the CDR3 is TGTGCCAGCAGTCCCCGGTATCAGCCCCAGCATTTT.

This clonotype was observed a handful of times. CDR3 residues: CASSSEGRETQYF. CDR3 nucleotides: TGTGCCAGCAGTTCTGAGGGTAGAGAGACCCAGTACTTC. This chain joins TRBV12-3 or TRBV12-4 and TRBJ2-4; D is perhaps TRBD2 (5 bases). The end of the DNA aligns better with TRBJ2-5, so the J call may be wrong. The CDR3 is 13 amino acids.

The CDR3 bases are TGCGCCAGCAGCTTGACCGGGACAGGGGAATTCGGGCAGGCTAATGAAAAACTGTTTTTT. The encoded protein is CASSLTGTGEFGQANEKLFF. The chain couples TRBV5-1 to TRBJ1-4, with TRBD1 matching 10 bases. Trimming cost V 1 base and J 3 bases; bases outside gene matches: 15. The V gene's germline CDR1 is SGHRS and CDR2 YFSETQ. The CDR3 is made up of 20 amino acids.

CDR3 loop: CASSLAQVGGEAEKLFF. For the CDR3, the DNA is TGTGCCAGCAGCTTAGCGCAAGTTGGGGGCGAGGCTGAAAAACTGTTTTTT. This sequence joins TRBV7-2 and TRBJ1-4; TRBD1 is a possible D gene (6 bases). This CDR3 comprises 17 residues. Germline loops: CDR1 SGHTA, CDR2 FQGNSA. V dropped 0 bases and J dropped 7 bases, with 18 bases sitting between them.

The CDR3 loop is CASSQSNFRQFF. CDR3 nucleotides: TGTGCCAGCAGCCAATCGAACTTTAGGCAGTTCTTC. The chain recombines TRBV16 with TRBJ2-1; D ambiguous. This CDR3 is built from 12 residues. The germline V gene encodes CDR1 KGHSY and CDR2 FQNENV. Trimming took 0 bases from V and 12 from J, leaving 9 bases between them.

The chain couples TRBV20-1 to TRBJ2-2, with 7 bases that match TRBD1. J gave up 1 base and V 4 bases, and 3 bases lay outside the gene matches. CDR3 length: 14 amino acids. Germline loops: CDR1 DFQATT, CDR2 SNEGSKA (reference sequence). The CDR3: CSAIRDRNTGELFF. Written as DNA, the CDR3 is TGCAGTGCTATCCGGGACAGGAACACCGGGGAGCTGTTTTTT.

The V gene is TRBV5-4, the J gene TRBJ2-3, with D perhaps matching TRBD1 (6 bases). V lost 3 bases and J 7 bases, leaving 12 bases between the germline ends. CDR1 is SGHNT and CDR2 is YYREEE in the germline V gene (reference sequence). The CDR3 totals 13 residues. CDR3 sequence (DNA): TGTGCCAGCAGCTCTCAAGGGGACAATACGCAGTATTTT. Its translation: CASSSQGDNTQYF.

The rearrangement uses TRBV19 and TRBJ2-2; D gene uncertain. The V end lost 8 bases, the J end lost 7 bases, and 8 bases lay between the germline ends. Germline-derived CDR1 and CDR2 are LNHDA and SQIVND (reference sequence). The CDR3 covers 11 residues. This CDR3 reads CASGYSGELFF. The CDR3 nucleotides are TGTGCCAGTGGGTACAGCGGGGAGCTGTTTTTT.

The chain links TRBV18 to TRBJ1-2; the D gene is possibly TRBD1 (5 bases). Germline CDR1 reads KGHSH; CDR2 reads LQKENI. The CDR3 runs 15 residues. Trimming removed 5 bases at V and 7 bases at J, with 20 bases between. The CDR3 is CASSSTGYTRSGYTF. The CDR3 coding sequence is TGTGCCAGCTCATCTACAGGATACACGAGGAGTGGCTACACCTTC.

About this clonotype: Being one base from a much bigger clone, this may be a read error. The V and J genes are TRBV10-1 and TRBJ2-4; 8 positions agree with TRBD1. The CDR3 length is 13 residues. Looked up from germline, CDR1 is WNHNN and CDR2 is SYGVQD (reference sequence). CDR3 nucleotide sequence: TGCGTCAGCAGAAAGGACATGACAGGGGAGCAGTACTTC. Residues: CVSRKDMTGEQYF.

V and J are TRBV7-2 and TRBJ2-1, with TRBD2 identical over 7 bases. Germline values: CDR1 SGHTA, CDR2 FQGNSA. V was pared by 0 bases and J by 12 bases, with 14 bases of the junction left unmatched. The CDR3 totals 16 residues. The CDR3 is CASSLARAIRGDGQFF. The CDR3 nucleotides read TGTGCCAGCAGCTTAGCCCGGGCCATTCGGGGGGATGGGCAGTTCTTC.

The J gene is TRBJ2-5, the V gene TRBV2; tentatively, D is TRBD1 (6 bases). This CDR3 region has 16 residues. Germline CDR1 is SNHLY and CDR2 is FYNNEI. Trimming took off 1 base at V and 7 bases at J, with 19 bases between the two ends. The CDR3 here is CASSEGRALQGGTQYF. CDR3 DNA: TGTGCCAGCAGTGAAGGCCGGGCTCTACAAGGGGGGACCCAGTACTTC.

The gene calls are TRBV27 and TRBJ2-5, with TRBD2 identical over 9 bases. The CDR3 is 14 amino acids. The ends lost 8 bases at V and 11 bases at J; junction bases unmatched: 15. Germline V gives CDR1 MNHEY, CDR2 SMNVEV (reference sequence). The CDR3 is CASGVAGETYKQYF. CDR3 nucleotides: TGTGCCAGCGGCGTAGCGGGGGAGACCTACAAGCAGTACTTC.

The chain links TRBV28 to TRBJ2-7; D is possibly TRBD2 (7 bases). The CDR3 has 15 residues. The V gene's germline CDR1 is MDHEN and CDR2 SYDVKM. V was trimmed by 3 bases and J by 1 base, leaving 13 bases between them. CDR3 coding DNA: TGTGCCAGCAGTTTGGGGCGGGGGCCATCCTACGAGCAGTACTTC. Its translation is CASSLGRGPSYEQYF.

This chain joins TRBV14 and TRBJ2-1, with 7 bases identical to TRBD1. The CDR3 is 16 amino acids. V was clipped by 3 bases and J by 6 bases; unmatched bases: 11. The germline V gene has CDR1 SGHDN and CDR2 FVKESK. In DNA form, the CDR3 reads TGTGCCAGCAGCCACCTTTGCCGACAGGGCTCCAATGAGCAGTTCTTC. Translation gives CASSHLCRQGSNEQFF. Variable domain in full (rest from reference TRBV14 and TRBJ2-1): EAGVTQFPSHSVIEKGQTVTLRCDPISGHDNLYWYRRVMGKEIKFLLHFVKESKQDESGMPNNRFLAERTGGTYSTLKVQPAELEDSGVYFCASSHLCRQGSNEQFFGPGTRLTVL.

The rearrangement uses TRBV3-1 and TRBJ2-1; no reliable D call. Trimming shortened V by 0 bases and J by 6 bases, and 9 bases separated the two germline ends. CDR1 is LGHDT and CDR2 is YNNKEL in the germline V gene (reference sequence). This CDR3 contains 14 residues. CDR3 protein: CASSQDSDANEQFF. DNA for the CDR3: TGTGCCAGCAGCCAAGACTCGGACGCCAATGAGCAGTTCTTC.

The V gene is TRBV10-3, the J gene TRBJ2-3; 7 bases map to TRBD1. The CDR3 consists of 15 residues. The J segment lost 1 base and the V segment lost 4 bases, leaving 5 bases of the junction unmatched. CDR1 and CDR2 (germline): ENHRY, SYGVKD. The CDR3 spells CAISAGTERTDTQYF. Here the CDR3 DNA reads TGTGCCATCAGTGCCGGGACAGAACGCACAGATACGCAGTATTTT.

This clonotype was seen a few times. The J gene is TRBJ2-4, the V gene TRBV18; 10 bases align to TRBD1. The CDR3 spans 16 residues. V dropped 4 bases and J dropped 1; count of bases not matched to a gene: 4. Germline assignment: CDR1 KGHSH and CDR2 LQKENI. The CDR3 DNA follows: TGTGCCAGCTCACTACGACAGGGGGCGGCCAAAAACATTCAGTACTTC. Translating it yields CASSLRQGAAKNIQYF.

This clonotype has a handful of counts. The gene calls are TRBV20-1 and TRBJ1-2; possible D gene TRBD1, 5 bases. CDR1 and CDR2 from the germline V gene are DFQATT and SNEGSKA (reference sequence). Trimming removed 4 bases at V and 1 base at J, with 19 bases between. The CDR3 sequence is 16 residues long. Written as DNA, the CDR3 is TGCAGTGCTACGGTTAGGGTGGGGGGAGGTAACTATGGCTACACCTTC. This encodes CSATVRVGGGNYGYTF.

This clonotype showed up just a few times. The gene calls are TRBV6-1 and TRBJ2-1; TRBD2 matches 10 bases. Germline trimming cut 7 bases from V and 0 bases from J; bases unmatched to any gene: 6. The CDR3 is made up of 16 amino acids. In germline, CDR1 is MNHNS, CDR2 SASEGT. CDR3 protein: CASTGLAVSSYNEQFF. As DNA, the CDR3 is TGTGCCAGCACCGGACTAGCGGTAAGCTCCTACAATGAGCAGTTCTTC.

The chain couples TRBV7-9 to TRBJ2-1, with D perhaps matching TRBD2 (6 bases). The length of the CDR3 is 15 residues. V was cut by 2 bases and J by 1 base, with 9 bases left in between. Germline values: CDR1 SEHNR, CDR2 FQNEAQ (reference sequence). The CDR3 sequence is CASSLPGASYNEQFF. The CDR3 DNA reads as TGTGCCAGCAGCTTACCGGGAGCTTCCTACAATGAGCAGTTCTTC.

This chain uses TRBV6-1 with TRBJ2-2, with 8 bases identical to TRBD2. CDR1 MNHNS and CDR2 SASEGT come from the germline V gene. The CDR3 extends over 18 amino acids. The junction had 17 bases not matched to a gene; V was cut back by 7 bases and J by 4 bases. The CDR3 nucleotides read TGTGCCAGCAACCCGGCGAACGGAGCGGGAGTCGGCACCGGGGAGCTGTTTTTT. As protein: CASNPANGAGVGTGELFF.

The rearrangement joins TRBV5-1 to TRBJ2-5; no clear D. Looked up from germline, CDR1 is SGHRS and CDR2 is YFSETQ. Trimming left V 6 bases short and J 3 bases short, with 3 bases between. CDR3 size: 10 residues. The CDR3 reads CASNKETQYF. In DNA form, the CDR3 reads TGCGCCAGCAATAAAGAGACCCAGTACTTC.

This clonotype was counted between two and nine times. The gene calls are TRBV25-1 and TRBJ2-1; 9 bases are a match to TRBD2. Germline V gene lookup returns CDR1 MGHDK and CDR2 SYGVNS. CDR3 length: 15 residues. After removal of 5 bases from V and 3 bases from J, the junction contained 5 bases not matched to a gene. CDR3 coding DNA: TGTGCCAGCAGTTCCGGGACTAGCATCTACAATGAGCAGTTCTTC. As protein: CASSSGTSIYNEQFF.

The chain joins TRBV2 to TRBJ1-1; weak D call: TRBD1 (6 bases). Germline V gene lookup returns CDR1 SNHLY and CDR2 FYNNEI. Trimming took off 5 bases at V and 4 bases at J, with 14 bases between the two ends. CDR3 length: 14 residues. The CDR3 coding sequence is TGTGCCAGCAGTTGGACAGCCCCCTCCACTGAAGCTTTCTTT. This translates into CASSWTAPSTEAFF.